These 13 T cell receptor beta chains share one sample of origin, sequenced in a study of cytomegalovirus exposure and HLA in healthy donors. Researchers ran the PCR with 60 Vbeta and 13 Jbeta primers. Sequenced by immunoSEQ multiplex PCR; TCRdb stores in-frame clones only, minus some. Found here are some 140,000 clones, more than 70% of them singletons; the top ten hold around 5.6%. Source material: PBMCs. Receptors originate from a woman in her 40s in good health and CMV-seropositive.

This chain joins TRBV6-5 and TRBJ2-1; D may be TRBD2 (5 bases). Trimming pared 8 bases from V and 7 bases from J, leaving 15 bases between. In germline, CDR1 is MNHEY, CDR2 SVGAGI. The CDR3 has 13 amino acids. The CDR3 reads CASGKPEENEQFF. CDR3 bases: TGTGCCAGCGGCAAACCGGAGGAGAATGAGCAGTTCTTC.

V and J are TRBV5-1 and TRBJ1-1; D is ambiguous. Deletions cut 3 bases from V and 10 bases from J, with 22 bases between. The CDR3 has 15 residues. The germline CDR1 and CDR2 sequences are SGHRS and YFSETQ. The CDR3 DNA reads as TGCGCCAGCAGCTATGAGGCGGGAGGTAGTGGCGGAGCTTTCTTT. It codes for CASSYEAGGSGGAFF.

CDR3 sequence: CASTGIEGYTF. The CDR3 DNA is TGTGCCAGCACGGGGATAGAGGGCTACACCTTC. The chain employs TRBV6-1 and TRBJ1-2; D is unclear. Trimming took 7 bases from V and 8 from J, leaving 11 bases between them. Germline V gives CDR1 MNHNS, CDR2 SASEGT. CDR3 length: 11 residues.

The genes are TRBV11-2 and TRBJ1-2; weak D call: TRBD1 (5 bases). The CDR3 totals 14 residues. Germline-derived CDR1 and CDR2 are SGHAT and FQNNGV. V lost 2 bases to trimming and J lost 2 bases, with 9 bases between them. The CDR3 here is CASSLNRQNYGYTF. Here the CDR3 DNA reads TGTGCCAGCAGCTTAAACAGGCAGAACTATGGCTACACCTTC.

The V gene is TRBV9, the J gene TRBJ2-6; 10 bases align to TRBD1. The CDR3 contains 19 residues. Trimming took 0 bases from V and 3 from J; bases not matched to a gene: 9. Per the germline V gene, CDR1 is SGDLS and CDR2 is YYNGEE. Here the CDR3 reads CASSVDPRTGGGGANVLTF. CDR3 nucleotides: TGTGCCAGCAGCGTAGACCCGCGGACAGGGGGAGGTGGGGCCAACGTCCTGACTTTC.

The chain employs TRBV18 and TRBJ1-1; tentatively, D is TRBD1 (6 bases). Trimming took off 5 bases at V and 1 base at J, with 14 bases between the two ends. Germline assignment: CDR1 KGHSH and CDR2 LQKENI. The CDR3 has 15 residues. The CDR3 sequence is CASSRGTTQNTEAFF. In DNA, the CDR3 is TGTGCCAGCTCAAGAGGGACAACTCAGAACACTGAAGCTTTCTTT.

This sequence joins TRBV30 and TRBJ2-7, with a tentative D call TRBD1 (6 bases). Germline loops: CDR1 GTSNPN, CDR2 SVGIG (reference sequence). Trimming cost V 2 bases and J 2 bases, with 25 bases left between them. The CDR3 runs to 18 residues. The CDR3 nucleotides are TGTGCCTGGAGTAGGCAGGAATTTTTAGGGGGTCTAGCCTACGAGCAGTACTTC. Its translation: CAWSRQEFLGGLAYEQYF.

The V and J genes are TRBV6-1 and TRBJ1-2; 7 positions match TRBD1. With V trimmed by 3 bases and J by 1 base, 11 bases remained unmatched. The CDR3 is made up of 17 amino acids. Germline values: CDR1 MNHNS, CDR2 SASEGT. CDR3 coding DNA: TGTGCCAGCAGTGACCGGGACAGTGGATGGGGTAACTATGGCTACACCTTC. Protein: CASSDRDSGWGNYGYTF.

CDR3 sequence: CASGQGANYGYTF. The CDR3 DNA reads TGTGCCAGCGGACAGGGGGCCAATTATGGCTACACCTTC. The rearrangement uses TRBV6-1 and TRBJ1-2, with TRBD1 matching 11 bases. The CDR3 runs to 13 residues. Germline CDR1 MNHNS, CDR2 SASEGT. J lost 5 bases, V lost 8 bases, and 4 bases had no gene match.

This clone was picked up one time. The chain joins TRBV7-9 to TRBJ2-7; maybe TRBD2 (6 bases). There are 16 residues in the CDR3. Germline-derived CDR1 and CDR2 are SEHNR and FQNEAQ (reference sequence). The V gene lost 5 bases and the J gene lost 3 bases, with 20 bases spanning the gap. The CDR3, as DNA: TGTGCCAGCAGCGTCTACCGGGGACTTAACTTCTACGAGCAGTACTTC. Translated, it gives CASSVYRGLNFYEQYF.

This clone has a handful of counts. The chain links TRBV2 to TRBJ1-3; D unclear. Per the germline V gene, CDR1 is SNHLY and CDR2 is FYNNEI. The V end was cut by 6 bases, the J end by 7 bases, with 13 bases between. The CDR3 is 13 amino acids. The CDR3 region is CASRQTFQNTIYF. CDR3 nucleotide sequence: TGTGCCAGCAGACAGACCTTCCAGAACACCATATATTTT.

The J gene is TRBJ2-3, the V gene TRBV5-6; D remains ambiguous. The CDR3 totals 13 residues. Germline values: CDR1 SGHDT, CDR2 YYEEEE. The germline V and J ends were trimmed by 4 bases and 1 base, with 7 bases remaining between them. CDR3 DNA: TGTGCCAGCAGCAGCGCCGGCACAGATACGCAGTATTTT. Encoded protein: CASSSAGTDTQYF.

The chain combines TRBV7-6 with TRBJ2-3; possible D gene TRBD2, 6 bases. Germline values: CDR1 SGHVS, CDR2 FNYEAQ. The CDR3 covers 14 residues. V lost 2 bases, J lost 6 bases, and 12 bases lay in between. In DNA form, the CDR3 reads TGTGCCAGCAGCTTAAGGACCCGGGGGGATACGCAGTATTTT. Protein sequence: CASSLRTRGDTQYF. The variable domain in full, completed from reference TRBV7-6 and TRBJ2-3, reads GAGVSQSPRYKVTKRGQDVALRCDPISGHVSLYWYRQALGQGPEFLTYFNYEAQQDKSGLPNDRFSAERPEGSISTLTIQRTEQRDSAMYRCASSLRTRGDTQYFGPGTRLTVL.